A selection of T cell receptor beta chains follows, all from one sample in a study of blood T cell repertoires in COVID-19. Some clones are missing from TCRdb's copy, which holds only in-frame ones; the method was immunoSEQ multiplex PCR. The table includes over 130,000 clones, 80% to 85% detected once. Sample: peripheral blood. These receptors were obtained from a woman aged 60 to 75 with acute or convalescent COVID-19. Each CDR3 is given with its conserved first and last residue.

>15|TRBJ1-2|TRBV6-5
CASRTRLGVNYGYTF
>12|TRBJ1-2|TRBV28
CASSRGNYGYTF
>11|TRBJ2-5|TRBV6-6
CASSYLETQYF
>14|TRBJ1-1|TRBV30
CAWSPGGSNTEAFF
>19|TRBJ1-2|TRBV10-3
CAISANRGQLSGPTYGYTF
>16|TRBJ1-1|TRBV2
CASSVPKDRGVTEAFF
>15|TRBJ1-2|TRBV19
CASTGLNPPNYGYTF
>13|TRBJ2-2|TRBV5-1
CASSGAPTGELFF
>14|TRBJ2-1|TRBV11-2
CASSVGTRVDEQFF
>13|TRBJ1-2|TRBV5-8
CASSLDRVGGYTF
>14|TRBJ1-3|TRBV19
CASSIQGVGNTIYF
>13|TRBJ2-1|TRBV27
CATGLAGPGGQFF
>15|TRBJ2-1|TRBV7-6
CASSVGGVHYNEQFF
>13|TRBJ1-1|TRBV29-1
CSVLTGGHTEAFF
>17|TRBJ2-1|TRBV11-2
CASSFPQGPRAYNEQFF
>17|TRBJ2-1|TRBV15
CATSRDPSGRGRSEQFF
>14|TRBJ2-1|TRBV30
CAWSVLGGYNEQFF
>17|TRBJ2-2|TRBV19
CASSRTSGRGKVGELFF
>13|TRBJ2-2|TRBV7-2
CASSLDGIGELFF
>13|TRBJ1-6|TRBV12-3/TRBV12-4
CASSSRAYSPLHF
>14|TRBJ1-1|TRBV25-1
CASRETGAPSEAFF
>15|TRBJ2-7|TRBV19
CASSRNREGAYEQYF
>15|TRBJ2-3|TRBV11-1
CASSSGLVSTDTQYF
>16|TRBJ1-5|TRBV30
CAWSASVPLRDQPQHF
>13|TRBJ2-2|TRBV10-3
CAIRQGRTGELFF
>13|TRBJ2-7|TRBV4-2
CASSQASSYEQYF
>15|TRBJ2-3|TRBV18
CASSPQTSGTDTQYF
>16|TRBJ2-7|TRBV28
CASSSVGGAVPYEQYF
>13|TRBJ2-5|TRBV7-2
CASRTGSQETQYF
>14|TRBJ2-7|TRBV11-3
CASSFGGDHDEQYF
>13|TRBJ2-3|TRBV12-3/TRBV12-4
CASSLTGRDTQYF
>16|TRBJ1-4|TRBV3-1/TRBV3-2
CASSQEWGQGDEKLFF
>15|TRBJ2-3|TRBV6-4
CASSRSGTSTDTQYF
>14|TRBJ1-5|TRBV15
CATTWDRSNQPQHF
>17|TRBJ2-5|TRBV11-3
CASSLSGFGSGKETQYF
>15|TRBJ1-2|TRBV5-4
CASRPPGQGVSGYTF
>13|TRBJ1-5|TRBV6-4
CASSLDGGQPQHF
>14|TRBJ1-2|TRBV10-2
CASSESAGGYGYTF
>15|TRBJ1-5|TRBV19
CASSIRGLLNQPQHF
>13|TRBJ2-7|TRBV27
CATNSGSGYEQYF
>15|TRBJ1-1|TRBV3-1/TRBV3-2
CASSPSTIPSTEAFF
>15|TRBJ2-1|TRBV30
CAWSVGGGNYNEQFF
>13|TRBJ1-5|TRBV19
CASGDRVNQPQHF
>14|TRBJ2-2|TRBV29-1
CSARTGSNTGELFF
>15|TRBJ1-5|TRBV15
CATSRDPGGNQPQHF
>12|TRBJ1-1|TRBV11-3
CASSGRGIEAFF
>12|TRBJ1-4|TRBV11-3
CASSLRPEKLFF
>18|TRBJ2-2|TRBV5-8
CASSLPLGLAVGPGELFF
>15|TRBJ2-3|TRBV7-3
CASSNLAGGPDTQYF